Each of the 12 T cell receptor beta chains below was sequenced from the same sample in a study of blood T cell repertoires in COVID-19. Method: immunoSEQ multiplex PCR; TCRdb's copy keeps in-frame clones and lacks some. The sample shows 200,000 to 250,000 clones, approximately 80% of them seen only once. The sample was PBMCs or T cells enriched from blood (not recorded which). The receptors come from a man in his 60s who had recovered from COVID-19.

This rearrangement joins TRBV5-1 to TRBJ2-1; D is unclear. Trimming cost V 2 bases and J 7 bases, with 16 bases left between them. This CDR3 has 15 amino acids. Germline V gene lookup returns CDR1 SGHRS and CDR2 YFSETQ. The CDR3 loop reads CASSLGRITVNEQFF. In DNA form, the CDR3 reads TGCGCCAGCAGCTTAGGCAGGATAACGGTGAATGAGCAGTTCTTC.

The V call is TRBV27, the J call TRBJ2-1; no reliable D call. V lost 8 bases to trimming and J lost 8 bases, with 19 bases between them. The germline V gene has CDR1 MNHEY and CDR2 SMNVEV (reference sequence). The CDR3 sequence is 14 residues long. The CDR3 loop is CASRRKNLAYEQFF. CDR3 bases: TGTGCCAGCCGAAGAAAGAATTTGGCCTATGAGCAGTTCTTC.

The rearrangement links TRBV18 to TRBJ1-2; D is undetermined. Trimming cost V 0 bases and J 2 bases, with 13 bases left between them. Germline CDR1 reads KGHSH; CDR2 reads LQKENI. This CDR3 is 16 amino acids long. The CDR3, as DNA: TGTGCCAGCTCACCACCCGACACAGCTCGCAACTATGGCTACACCTTC. Translating gives CASSPPDTARNYGYTF. Looking up the rest from reference TRBV18 and TRBJ1-2 gives the full variable domain: NAGVMQNPRHLVRRRGQEARLRCSPMKGHSHVYWYRQLPEEGLKFMVYLQKENIIDESGMPKERFSAEFPKEGPSILRIQQVVRGDSAAYFCASSPPDTARNYGYTFGSGTRLTVV.

V and J are TRBV14 and TRBJ1-2; TRBD1 is a possible D gene (5 bases). The CDR3 covers 13 residues. The V gene lost 4 bases and the J gene lost 1 base, with 7 bases spanning the gap. Germline CDR1 is SGHDN and CDR2 is FVKESK. The CDR3 DNA reads TGTGCCAGCAGCCCCGACAGTAACTATGGCTACACCTTC. Translation: CASSPDSNYGYTF.

The chain employs TRBV5-1 and TRBJ2-4; D unclear. Trimming took off 0 bases at V and 6 bases at J, with 10 bases between the two ends. Germline CDR1 reads SGHRS; CDR2 reads YFSETQ. CDR3 length: 14 residues. The CDR3 loop is CASSLAGLGNIQYF. For the CDR3, the DNA is TGCGCCAGCAGCTTGGCGGGTCTCGGAAACATTCAGTACTTC.

The V gene is TRBV7-8, the J gene TRBJ1-4; TRBD1 matches at 7 bases. Germline-derived CDR1 and CDR2 are SGHVS and FQNEAQ. The CDR3 consists of 14 residues. The ends lost 5 bases at V and 5 bases at J; junction bases unmatched: 5. The CDR3: CASSPGTANEKLFF. In nucleotides, the CDR3 is TGTGCCAGCAGCCCCGGGACAGCGAATGAAAAACTGTTTTTT.

The chain employs TRBV19 and TRBJ1-4; D uncertain. The CDR3 loop spans 13 amino acids. V lost 8 bases, J lost 0 bases, and 7 bases lay in between. CDR1 and CDR2 from the germline V gene are LNHDA and SQIVND (reference sequence). The CDR3 region is CASSSATNEKLFF. Here the CDR3 DNA reads TGTGCCAGTTCCTCGGCAACTAATGAAAAACTGTTTTTT.

V usage is TRBV9 and J usage is TRBJ2-7, with 7 bases fitting TRBD1. Trimming at V came to 0 bases and at J to 5 bases, leaving 8 bases not matched to a gene. Looked up from germline, CDR1 is SGDLS and CDR2 is YYNGEE. The CDR3 has 15 residues. The CDR3: CASSVDVRGRNEQYF. CDR3 in DNA: TGTGCCAGCAGCGTAGATGTGAGGGGGCGCAACGAGCAGTACTTC.

This clone was picked up one time. This chain links TRBV28 with TRBJ2-1, with a weak D call TRBD1 (5 bases). From germline, CDR1 is MDHEN and CDR2 SYDVKM. V shed 2 bases and J shed 11 bases, with 13 bases lying between them. The length of the CDR3 is 13 residues. CDR3 protein: CASSLTRQKKQFF. The CDR3 DNA reads as TGTGCCAGCAGTTTAACCCGACAGAAGAAGCAGTTCTTC.

The chain is built from TRBV5-1 and TRBJ2-3; TRBD2 matches at 13 bases. This CDR3 has 15 amino acids. Germline values: CDR1 SGHRS, CDR2 YFSETQ. The V and J ends lost 7 bases and 8 bases, in that order; junction bases with no gene match: 10. CDR3: CASRIGLAGVGTQYF. The CDR3, as DNA: TGCGCCAGCCGAATCGGACTAGCGGGGGTGGGTACGCAGTATTTT. Based on the CDR3 plus reference TRBV5-1 and TRBJ2-3, the full variable domain is KAGVTQTPRYLIKTRGQQVTLSCSPISGHRSVSWYQQTPGQGLQFLFEYFSETQRNKGNFPGRFSGRQFSNSRSEMNVSTLELGDSALYLCASRIGLAGVGTQYFGPGTRLTVL.

The rearrangement joins TRBV5-6 to TRBJ1-2, with a weak D call TRBD1 (6 bases). V lost 6 bases and J lost 5, with 14 bases in between. The CDR3 length is 13 residues. CDR1 and CDR2 from the germline V gene are SGHDT and YYEEEE. The chain's CDR3 is CASTGTTYYGYTF. The DNA of the CDR3 is TGTGCCAGCACCGGGACAACCTATTATGGCTACACCTTC.

V usage is TRBV2 and J usage is TRBJ2-7; D is perhaps TRBD1 (5 bases). This CDR3 is built from 14 residues. Germline CDR1 is SNHLY and CDR2 is FYNNEI. The V end was cut by 4 bases, the J end by 2 bases, with 12 bases between. CDR3 DNA: TGTGCCAGCAGTGTGATGGGGCCCGCCTACGAGCAGTACTTC. Translation: CASSVMGPAYEQYF.